The rows below give T cell receptor beta chains drawn from one sample of a study of blood T cells in healthy people across ages. TCRdb analysed the 5' RACE reads with MiXCR anew, one entry per CDR3 protein. The sample lists hundreds of thousands of distinct CDR3 sequences, roughly 60% seen once, with over 20% in the top ten. The sample taken for sequencing was blood. Source of these receptors: a man aged 30-40 years in good health. The CDR3 runs from the conserved cysteine through the conserved F or W. A D gene is named only where the DNA matches it firmly. Clone size is stated in some rows and not others, as once, few, many or a class when expanded.

V	D	size	J	CDR3	DNA
TRBV12-3/TRBV12-4	-	few	TRBJ1-2	CASSLSRHGYTF	TGTGCCAGCAGTTTATCCAGACATGGCTACACCTTC
TRBV20-1	-	-	TRBJ2-2	CSARAPTGRELFF	TGCAGTGCTAGAGCCCCCACAGGGAGGGAGCTGTTTTTT
TRBV24-1	-	once	TRBJ1-2	CATSEGSNYGYTF	TGTGCCACCAGTGAGGGCAGTAACTATGGCTACACCTTC
TRBV5-1	-	-	TRBJ1-4	CASSLSGRANEKLFF	TGCGCCAGCAGCTTATCGGGACGGGCTAATGAAAAACTGTTTTTT
TRBV20-1	-	-	TRBJ1-5	CSAPDRNSNQPQHF	TGCAGTGCGCCTGACAGGAATAGCAATCAGCCCCAGCATTTT
TRBV4-2	TRBD2	few	TRBJ2-3	CASSLQAGEGDTQYF	TGTGCCAGCAGCCTGCAAGCGGGAGAAGGAGATACGCAGTATTTT
TRBV5-4	-	-	TRBJ2-5	CASSHGGVGADQETQYF	TGTGCCAGCAGCCACGGGGGAGTGGGGGCGGACCAAGAGACCCAGTACTTC
TRBV7-2	-	once	TRBJ1-5	CASSLVGNLNQPQHF	TGTGCCAGCAGCTTAGTAGGCAACCTAAATCAGCCCCAGCATTTT
TRBV10-3	-	-	TRBJ2-3	CAISDSSADTQYF	TGTGCCATCAGTGATAGCTCGGCAGATACGCAGTATTTT
TRBV7-9	-	few	TRBJ1-2	CASSLGSETGYTF	TGTGCCAGCAGCTTAGGATCGGAAACTGGCTACACCTTC
TRBV5-1	-	-	TRBJ2-4	CASSLGGPPGNIQYF	TGCGCCAGCAGCTTGGGCGGGCCACCGGGAAACATTCAGTACTTC
TRBV28	-	-	TRBJ1-6	CASSSPQVPNSPLHF	TGTGCCAGCAGTTCCCCTCAGGTCCCTAATTCACCCCTCCACTTT
TRBV19	-	-	TRBJ2-3	CASSTGVGTDTQYF	TGTGCCAGTAGTACGGGAGTCGGCACAGATACGCAGTATTTT
TRBV20-1	-	-	TRBJ2-1	CSAMGTAANEQFF	TGCAGTGCCATGGGGACTGCGGCCAATGAGCAGTTCTTC
TRBV29-1	-	-	TRBJ2-5	CSLIPMGRAQETQYF	TGCAGCCTTATTCCTATGGGAAGGGCCCAAGAGACCCAGTACTTC
TRBV29-1	TRBD2	few	TRBJ2-1	CSVEPTSGRRSYNEQFF	TGCAGCGTTGAGCCGACTAGCGGGAGGAGGTCCTACAATGAGCAGTTCTTC
TRBV30	-	-	TRBJ2-1	CAWSAKLAGSYNEQFF	TGTGCCTGGAGTGCGAAACTAGCCGGGAGCTACAATGAGCAGTTCTTC
TRBV28	TRBD1	-	TRBJ2-5	CASRPADREETQYF	TGTGCCAGCAGACCCGCGGACAGGGAAGAGACCCAGTACTTC
TRBV18	-	-	TRBJ1-1	CASSPGNENTEAFF	TGTGCCAGCTCACCAGGCAACGAAAACACTGAAGCTTTCTTT
TRBV9	-	-	TRBJ2-3	CASSVEGGRLGPDTQYF	TGTGCCAGCAGCGTAGAAGGGGGGAGGCTCGGGCCAGATACGCAGTATTTT
TRBV10-3	TRBD2	-	TRBJ2-4	CVIARGLAGPGQAKNIQYF	TGTGTCATCGCCCGGGGACTAGCGGGGCCGGGTCAGGCCAAAAACATTCAGTACTTC
TRBV27	TRBD1	-	TRBJ1-5	CASSGQGADQPQHF	TGTGCCAGCAGCGGACAGGGGGCCGATCAGCCCCAGCATTTT
TRBV10-3	-	once	TRBJ2-3	CATEGGSTDTQYF	TGTGCCACCGAAGGGGGAAGCACAGATACGCAGTATTTT
TRBV29-1	TRBD1	-	TRBJ2-7	CSVVTGDTYEQYF	TGCAGCGTGGTGACAGGGGATACTTACGAGCAGTACTTC
TRBV20-1	TRBD1	-	TRBJ2-1	CSASKGTGGYNEQFF	TGCAGTGCTAGTAAGGGGACAGGGGGTTACAATGAGCAGTTCTTC
TRBV5-1	TRBD2	-	TRBJ2-2	CASSSEGLAGEELFF	TGCGCCAGCAGCTCGGAAGGGCTAGCGGGAGAGGAGCTGTTTTTT
TRBV6-6	-	-	TRBJ2-5	CASSYSFGRGQETQYF	TGTGCCAGCAGTTACTCCTTCGGACGGGGGCAAGAGACCCAGTACTTC
TRBV28	-	few	TRBJ2-4	CASTKSGAGLNIQYF	TGTGCCAGCACCAAATCAGGGGCCGGACTGAACATTCAGTACTTC
TRBV20-1	-	-	TRBJ1-1	CSASSGATFMNTEAFF	TGCAGTGCTAGTTCGGGGGCCACCTTCATGAACACTGAAGCTTTCTTT
TRBV6-2/TRBV6-3	-	-	TRBJ2-7	CASRPPGSSYEQYF	TGTGCCAGCAGACCCCCAGGGAGCTCCTACGAGCAGTACTTC
TRBV4-3	TRBD1	-	TRBJ2-7	CASSQGTGTGTNEQYF	TGCGCCAGCAGCCAAGGTACCGGGACAGGGACCAACGAGCAGTACTTC
TRBV20-1	-	few	TRBJ2-7	CSASDGRSYEQYF	TGCAGTGCTAGCGACGGTCGCTCCTACGAGCAGTACTTC
TRBV9	-	many	TRBJ2-7	CASSVDAEGGRTYEQYF	TGTGCCAGCAGCGTAGACGCCGAGGGCGGTAGGACTTACGAGCAGTACTTC
TRBV5-1	TRBD1	-	TRBJ2-3	CASSLVQGGDTQYF	TGCGCCAGCAGCTTGGTACAGGGGGGCGATACGCAGTATTTT
TRBV27	TRBD1	-	TRBJ1-2	CASSSLGTGGIGYTF	TGTGCCAGCAGTTCCCTCGGGACAGGGGGCATTGGCTACACCTTC
TRBV7-9	TRBD2	-	TRBJ2-3	CASSPGIAGRTDTQYF	TGTGCCAGCAGCCCCGGGATAGCGGGACGCACAGATACGCAGTATTTT
TRBV5-1	-	-	TRBJ2-3	CASSLLQTSFGTDTQYF	TGCGCCAGCAGCTTGCTCCAAACTAGTTTCGGCACAGATACGCAGTATTTT
TRBV28	-	few	TRBJ2-1	CASRVPADNEQFF	TGTGCCAGCCGTGTGCCAGCTGACAATGAGCAGTTCTTC
TRBV4-2	TRBD1	-	TRBJ2-4	CAISQDPGTGAEQYF	TGTGCCATCAGCCAAGATCCAGGGACAGGGGCTGAGCAGTACTTC
TRBV20-1	-	-	TRBJ2-4	CSARDIGVLNIQYF	TGCAGTGCTAGAGATATCGGGGTTTTGAACATTCAGTACTTC
TRBV25-1	-	once	TRBJ1-2	CASSTEQGWAYGYTF	TGTGCCAGCAGTACAGAACAGGGATGGGCCTATGGCTACACCTTC
TRBV12-3/TRBV12-4	-	-	TRBJ2-5	CASSLFSGEQYF	TGTGCCAGCAGTTTATTCTCGGGGGAGCAGTACTTC